These 8 T cell receptor beta chains share one sample of origin, sequenced in a study of blood T cell repertoires in COVID-19. TCRdb's table, derived via immunoSEQ multiplex PCR, lists solely in-frame clones and lacks some. Of some 320,000 clones listed, approximately 87% are singletons. Source material: peripheral blood. The source is a woman in her 50s who had recovered from COVID-19.

This chain links TRBV2 with TRBJ2-7, with 12 bases matching TRBD2. Germline V gene lookup returns CDR1 SNHLY and CDR2 FYNNEI. This CDR3 region has 12 residues. The trim removed 9 bases at V and 5 bases at J, leaving 2 bases unmatched. DNA of the CDR3: TGTGCCAGGACTAGCGGGGGCAACGAGCAGTACTTC. Amino acid sequence: CARTSGGNEQYF.

This sequence joins TRBV27 and TRBJ2-1, with TRBD2 as a possible D gene (7 bases). Germline CDR1 reads MNHEY; CDR2 reads SMNVEV (reference sequence). V was clipped by 8 bases and J by 10 bases, with 24 bases between them. CDR3 length equals 15 residues. CDR3 DNA sequence: TGTGCCAGCGAGAATGGCGGGGGCGGACTCTCGGAGCAGTTCTTC. This sequence encodes CASENGGGGLSEQFF.

The rearrangement joins TRBV28 to TRBJ2-1, with 8 bases lining up with TRBD1. V shed 8 bases, J shed 6 bases, and the junction held 6 bases outside the gene matches. CDR1 and CDR2 from the germline V gene are MDHEN and SYDVKM. The CDR3 loop spans 13 amino acids. The CDR3 nucleotides are TGTGCCAGCCGACGACAGGGGTCCAATGAGCAGTTCTTC. This gives the protein CASRRQGSNEQFF.

The gene calls are TRBV20-1 and TRBJ1-6, with D unclear. V was trimmed by 3 bases and J by 7 bases, leaving 16 bases between them. The length of the CDR3 is 15 residues. Germline CDR1 is DFQATT and CDR2 is SNEGSKA (reference sequence). The DNA of the CDR3 is TGCAGTGCTAGTGGTGATGAGGCAAGGAATTCACCCCTCCACTTT. Translating gives CSASGDEARNSPLHF.

DNA for the CDR3: TGTGCCAGCAGTTTTCCGGGGACTGAAGCTTTCTTT. Its protein product is CASSFPGTEAFF. This chain links TRBV12-3 or TRBV12-4 with TRBJ1-1; D not resolved. Between the trimmed V and J ends, which lost 3 bases and 5 bases, there was a span of 7 bases. The CDR3 loop spans 12 amino acids.

The V call is TRBV7-9, the J call TRBJ1-2; D might be TRBD1 (6 bases). Trimming pared 5 bases from V and 3 bases from J, leaving 13 bases between. The CDR3 runs to 14 residues. CDR1 and CDR2 from the germline V gene are SEHNR and FQNEAQ (reference sequence). The CDR3 nucleotides read TGTGCCAGCAGCCCCGGCAGGGGTGACTATGGCTACACCTTC. Its protein is CASSPGRGDYGYTF.

The sample holds a few counts of this clone. The same CDR3 arises from other DNA sequences in this sample as well. The chain links TRBV7-2 to TRBJ2-4; D not resolved. V gave up 2 bases and J gave up 3 bases, with 8 bases separating them. Germline V gene sequence: CDR1 SGHTA, CDR2 FQGNSA. This CDR3 is built from 14 residues. CDR3 DNA: TGTGCCAGCAGCTTAAGAGGTCTCAAAAACATTCAGTACTTC. It codes for CASSLRGLKNIQYF.

The CDR3 bases are TGTGCCAGCAGTACACAGGCTCCTGGAAACACCATATATTTT. It is translated as CASSTQAPGNTIYF. The gene calls are TRBV28 and TRBJ1-3, with D possibly matching TRBD1 (5 bases). Between the trimmed V and J ends, which lost 5 bases and 2 bases, there was a span of 10 bases. The CDR3 has 14 residues. Germline-derived CDR1 and CDR2 are MDHEN and SYDVKM.